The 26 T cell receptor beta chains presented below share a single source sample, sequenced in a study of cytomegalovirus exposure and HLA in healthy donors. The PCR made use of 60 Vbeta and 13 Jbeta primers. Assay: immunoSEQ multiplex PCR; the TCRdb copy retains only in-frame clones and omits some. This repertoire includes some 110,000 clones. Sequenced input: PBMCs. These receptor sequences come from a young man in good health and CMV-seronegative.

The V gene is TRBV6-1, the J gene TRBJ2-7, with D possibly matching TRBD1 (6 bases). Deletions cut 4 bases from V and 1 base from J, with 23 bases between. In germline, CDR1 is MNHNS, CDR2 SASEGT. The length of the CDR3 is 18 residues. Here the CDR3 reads CASSARTYDRLLSYEQYF. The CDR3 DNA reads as TGTGCCAGCAGTGCAAGAACTTACGACAGGCTTCTATCCTACGAGCAGTACTTC.

CDR3 sequence: CASSLYRGNEQFF. Written as DNA, the CDR3 is TGTGCCAGCAGCCTCTACAGGGGTAATGAGCAGTTCTTC. This sequence joins TRBV9 and TRBJ2-1, with 7 bases that match TRBD1. Germline assignment: CDR1 SGDLS and CDR2 YYNGEE. The CDR3 is made up of 13 amino acids. With V trimmed by 4 bases and J by 7 bases, 5 bases remained unmatched.

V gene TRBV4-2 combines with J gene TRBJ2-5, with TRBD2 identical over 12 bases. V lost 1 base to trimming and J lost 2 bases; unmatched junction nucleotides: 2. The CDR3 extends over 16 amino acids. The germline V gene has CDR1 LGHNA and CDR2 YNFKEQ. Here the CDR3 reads CASSQGGTSGQETQYF. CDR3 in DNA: TGTGCCAGCAGCCAAGGGGGGACTAGCGGGCAAGAGACCCAGTACTTC.

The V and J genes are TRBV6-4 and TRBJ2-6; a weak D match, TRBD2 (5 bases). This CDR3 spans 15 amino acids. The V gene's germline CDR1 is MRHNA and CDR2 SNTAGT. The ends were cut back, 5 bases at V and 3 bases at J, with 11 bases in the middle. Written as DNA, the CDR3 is TGTGCCAGCAGTAACGGGGATTTTGGGGCCAACGTCCTGACTTTC. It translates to CASSNGDFGANVLTF.

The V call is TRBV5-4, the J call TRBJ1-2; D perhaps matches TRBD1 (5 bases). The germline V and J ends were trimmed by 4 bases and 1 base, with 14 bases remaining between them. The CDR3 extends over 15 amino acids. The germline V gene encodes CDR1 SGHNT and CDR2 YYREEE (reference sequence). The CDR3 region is CASSPSGGYNYGYTF. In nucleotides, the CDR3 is TGTGCCAGCAGCCCTTCCGGGGGGTATAACTATGGCTACACCTTC.

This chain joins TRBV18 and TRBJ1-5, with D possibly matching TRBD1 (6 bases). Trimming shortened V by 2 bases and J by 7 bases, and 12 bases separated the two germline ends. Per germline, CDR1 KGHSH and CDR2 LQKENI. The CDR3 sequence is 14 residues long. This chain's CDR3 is CASSPAGRGQPQHF. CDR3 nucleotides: TGTGCCAGCTCACCAGCTGGGAGGGGGCAGCCCCAGCATTTT.

CDR3 bases: TGTGCCAGCAGTCTGACACCGGGACAGATAGAGACCCAGTACTTC. This gives the protein CASSLTPGQIETQYF. The chain couples TRBV27 to TRBJ2-5; 7 bases are a match to TRBD1. J gave up 4 bases and V 5 bases, and 10 bases lay outside the gene matches. Germline CDR1 MNHEY, CDR2 SMNVEV (reference sequence). CDR3 size: 15 residues.

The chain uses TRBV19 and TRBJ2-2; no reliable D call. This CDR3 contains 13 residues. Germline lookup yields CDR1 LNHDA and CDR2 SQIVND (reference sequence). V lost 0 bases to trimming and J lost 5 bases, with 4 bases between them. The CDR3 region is CASSIDETGELFF. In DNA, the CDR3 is TGTGCCAGTAGTATAGATGAGACCGGGGAGCTGTTTTTT. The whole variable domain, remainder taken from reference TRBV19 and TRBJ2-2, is DGGITQSPKYLFRKEGQNVTLSCEQNLNHDAMYWYRQDPGQGLRLIYYSQIVNDFQKGDIAEGYSVSREKKESFPLTVTSAQKNPTAFYLCASSIDETGELFFGEGSRLTVL.

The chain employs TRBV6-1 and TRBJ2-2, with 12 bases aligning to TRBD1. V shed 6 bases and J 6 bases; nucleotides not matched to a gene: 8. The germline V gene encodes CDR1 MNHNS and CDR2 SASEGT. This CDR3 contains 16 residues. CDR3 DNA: TGTGCCAGCAGGGAATCCGGGACAGGGGGCGCCGGGGAGCTGTTTTTT. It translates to CASRESGTGGAGELFF.

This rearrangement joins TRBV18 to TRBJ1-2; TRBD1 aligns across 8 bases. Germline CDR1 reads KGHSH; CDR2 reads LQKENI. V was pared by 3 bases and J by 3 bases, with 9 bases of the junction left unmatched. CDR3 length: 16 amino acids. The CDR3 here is CASSPLQGAEDYGYTF. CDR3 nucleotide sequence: TGTGCCAGCTCACCCCTCCAGGGGGCAGAAGACTATGGCTACACCTTC.

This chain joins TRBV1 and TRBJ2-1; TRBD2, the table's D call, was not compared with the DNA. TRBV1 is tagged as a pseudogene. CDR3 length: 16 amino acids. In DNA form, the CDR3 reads TGCACCATCGCGACTCGGGCGAGCGGACCTTACAATGAGCAGTTCTTC. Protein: CTIATRASGPYNEQFF.

The CDR3 protein is CASSLQVSPNTEAFF. CDR3 in DNA: TGTGCCAGCAGCTTACAGGTATCCCCGAACACTGAAGCTTTCTTT. V and J are TRBV9 and TRBJ1-1, with D perhaps matching TRBD1 (5 bases). Trimming stripped 4 bases from V and 1 base from J, with 14 bases between. The CDR3 length is 15 residues. The germline CDR1 and CDR2 sequences are SGDLS and YYNGEE.

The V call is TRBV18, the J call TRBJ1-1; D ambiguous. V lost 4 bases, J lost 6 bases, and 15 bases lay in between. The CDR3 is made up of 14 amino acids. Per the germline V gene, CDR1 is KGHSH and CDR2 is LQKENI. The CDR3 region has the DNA TGTGCCAGCTCACGACCATATGGGCCTCCTGAAGCTTTCTTT. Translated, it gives CASSRPYGPPEAFF. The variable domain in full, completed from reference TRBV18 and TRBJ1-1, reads NAGVMQNPRHLVRRRGQEARLRCSPMKGHSHVYWYRQLPEEGLKFMVYLQKENIIDESGMPKERFSAEFPKEGPSILRIQQVVRGDSAAYFCASSRPYGPPEAFFGQGTRLTVV.

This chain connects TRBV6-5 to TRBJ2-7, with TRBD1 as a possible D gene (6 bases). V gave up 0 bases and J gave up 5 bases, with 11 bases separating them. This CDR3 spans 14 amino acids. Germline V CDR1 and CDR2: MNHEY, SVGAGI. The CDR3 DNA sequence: TGTGCCAGCAGTTACTCGGGACACCGGAACGAGCAGTACTTC. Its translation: CASSYSGHRNEQYF.

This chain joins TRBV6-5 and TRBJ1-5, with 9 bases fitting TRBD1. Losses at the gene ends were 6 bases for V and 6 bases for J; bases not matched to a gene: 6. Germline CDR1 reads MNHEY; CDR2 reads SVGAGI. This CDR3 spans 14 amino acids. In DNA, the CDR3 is TGTGCCAGCAGAGAAACAGGGGGCTCTCAGCCCCAGCATTTT. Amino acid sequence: CASRETGGSQPQHF.

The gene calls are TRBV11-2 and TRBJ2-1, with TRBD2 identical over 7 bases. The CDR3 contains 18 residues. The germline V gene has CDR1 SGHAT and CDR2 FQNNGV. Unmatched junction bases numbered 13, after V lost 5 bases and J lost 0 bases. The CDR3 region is CASSPSLGGIGSYNEQFF. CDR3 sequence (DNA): TGTGCCAGCAGCCCAAGTCTGGGGGGGATAGGCTCCTACAATGAGCAGTTCTTC. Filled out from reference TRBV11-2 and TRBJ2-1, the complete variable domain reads EAGVAQSPRYKIIEKRQSVAFWCNPISGHATLYWYQQILGQGPKLLIQFQNNGVVDDSQLPKDRFSAERLKGVDSTLKIQPAKLEDSAVYLCASSPSLGGIGSYNEQFFGPGTRLTVL.

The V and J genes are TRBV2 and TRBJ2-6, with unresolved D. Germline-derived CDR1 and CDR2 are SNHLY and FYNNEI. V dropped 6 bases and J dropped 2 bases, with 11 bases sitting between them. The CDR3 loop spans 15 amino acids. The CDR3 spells CASSKQLAGANVLTF. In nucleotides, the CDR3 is TGTGCCAGCAGCAAACAGTTGGCTGGGGCCAACGTCCTGACTTTC.

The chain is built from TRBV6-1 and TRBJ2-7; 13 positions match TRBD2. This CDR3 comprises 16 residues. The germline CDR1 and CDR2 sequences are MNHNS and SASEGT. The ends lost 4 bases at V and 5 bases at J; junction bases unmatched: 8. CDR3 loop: CASSALSGLAGHEQYF. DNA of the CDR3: TGTGCCAGCAGTGCCCTTTCGGGACTAGCGGGACACGAGCAGTACTTC.

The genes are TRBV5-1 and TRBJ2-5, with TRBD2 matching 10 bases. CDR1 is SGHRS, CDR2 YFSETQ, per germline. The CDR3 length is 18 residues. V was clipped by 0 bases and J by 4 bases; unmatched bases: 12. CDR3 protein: CASSLGRAGGLLRETQYF. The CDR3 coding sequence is TGCGCCAGCAGCTTGGGGCGAGCGGGGGGGCTCCTCCGAGAGACCCAGTACTTC.

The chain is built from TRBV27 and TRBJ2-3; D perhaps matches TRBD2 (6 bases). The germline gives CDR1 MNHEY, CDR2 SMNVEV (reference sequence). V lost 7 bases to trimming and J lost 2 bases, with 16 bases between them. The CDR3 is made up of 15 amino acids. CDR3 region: CASTATREDTDTQYF. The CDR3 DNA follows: TGTGCCAGCACCGCAACCAGGGAGGACACAGATACGCAGTATTTT.

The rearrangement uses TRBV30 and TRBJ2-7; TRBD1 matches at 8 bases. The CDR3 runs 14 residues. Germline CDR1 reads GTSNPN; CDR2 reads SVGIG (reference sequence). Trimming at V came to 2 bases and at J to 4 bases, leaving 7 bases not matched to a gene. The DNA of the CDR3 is TGTGCCTGGAGTACCCAGGGGGCCCGTTACGAGCAGTACTTC. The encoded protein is CAWSTQGARYEQYF. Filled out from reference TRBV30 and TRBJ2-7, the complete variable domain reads SQTIHQWPATLVQPVGSPLSLECTVEGTSNPNLYWYRQAAGRGLQLLFYSVGIGQISSEVPQNLSASRPQDRQFILSSKKLLLSDSGFYLCAWSTQGARYEQYFGPGTRLTVT.

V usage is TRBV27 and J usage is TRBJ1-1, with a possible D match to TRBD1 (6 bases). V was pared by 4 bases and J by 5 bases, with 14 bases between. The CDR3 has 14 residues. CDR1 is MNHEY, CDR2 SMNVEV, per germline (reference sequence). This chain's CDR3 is CASSSTERGTEAFF. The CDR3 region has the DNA TGTGCCAGCAGTTCAACGGAGAGGGGGACTGAAGCTTTCTTT.

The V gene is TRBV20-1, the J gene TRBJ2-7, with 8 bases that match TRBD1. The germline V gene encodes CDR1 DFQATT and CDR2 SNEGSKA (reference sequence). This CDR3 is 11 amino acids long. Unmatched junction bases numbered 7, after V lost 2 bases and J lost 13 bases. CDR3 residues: CSARFRDRSYF. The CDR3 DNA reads TGCAGTGCTAGATTCCGGGACAGGAGTTACTTC.

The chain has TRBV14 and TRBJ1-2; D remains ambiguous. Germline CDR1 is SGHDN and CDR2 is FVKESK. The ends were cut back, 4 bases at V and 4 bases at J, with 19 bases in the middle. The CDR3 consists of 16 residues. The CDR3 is CASSPWTGGGGYGYTF. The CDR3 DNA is TGTGCCAGCAGCCCCTGGACGGGAGGAGGAGGCTATGGCTACACCTTC.

Here the CDR3 reads CASSVDRVDTEAFF. CDR3 nucleotides: TGTGCCAGCAGCGTTGACAGGGTGGACACTGAAGCTTTCTTT. This chain links TRBV9 with TRBJ1-1; 7 bases are shared with TRBD1. The CDR3 has 14 amino acids. CDR1 and CDR2 from the germline V gene are SGDLS and YYNGEE. With V trimmed by 2 bases and J by 3 bases, 4 bases remained unmatched.

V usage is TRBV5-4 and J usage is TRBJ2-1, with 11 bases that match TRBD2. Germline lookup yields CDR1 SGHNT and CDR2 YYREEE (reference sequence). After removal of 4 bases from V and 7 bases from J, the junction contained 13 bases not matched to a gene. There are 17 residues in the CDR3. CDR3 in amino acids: CASSLQMLAGGGNEQFF. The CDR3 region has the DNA TGTGCCAGCAGCCTCCAGATGCTAGCGGGAGGAGGGAATGAGCAGTTCTTC.